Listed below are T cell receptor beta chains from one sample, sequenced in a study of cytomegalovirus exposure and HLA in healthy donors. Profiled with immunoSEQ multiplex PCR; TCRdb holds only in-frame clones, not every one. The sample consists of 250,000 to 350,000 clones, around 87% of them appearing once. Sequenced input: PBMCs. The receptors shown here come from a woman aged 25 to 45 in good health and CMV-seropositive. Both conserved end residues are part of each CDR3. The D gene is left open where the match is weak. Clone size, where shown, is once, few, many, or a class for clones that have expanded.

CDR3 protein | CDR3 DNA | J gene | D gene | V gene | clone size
CASSTGFTDTQYF | TGTGCCAGCTCTACGGGTTTCACAGATACGCAGTATTTT | TRBJ2-3 | - | TRBV2 | -
CASSSVGRGPEDTQYF | TGTGCCAGCAGCTCCGTGGGGCGGGGGCCGGAGGATACGCAGTATTTT | TRBJ2-3 | - | TRBV7-3 | -
CASSQAGQGSSYEQYF | TGTGCCAGCAGCCAAGCGGGACAGGGCAGCTCCTACGAGCAGTACTTC | TRBJ2-7 | TRBD1 | TRBV4-2 | once
CASSFEIGTQYF | TGCGCCAGCAGCTTTGAAATCGGGACCCAGTACTTC | TRBJ2-5 | - | TRBV5-1 | -
CASSQDVASGAYNEQFF | TGCGCCAGCAGCCAAGATGTCGCTAGCGGGGCGTACAATGAGCAGTTCTTC | TRBJ2-1 | TRBD2 | TRBV4-1 | -
CASSQGAGGRSSYEQYF | TGCGCCAGCAGCCAAGGGGCCGGAGGTAGGAGCTCCTACGAGCAGTACTTC | TRBJ2-7 | - | TRBV4-3 | -
CASSQDFYYEQYF | TGCGCCAGCAGCCAAGATTTCTACTACGAGCAGTACTTC | TRBJ2-7 | - | TRBV4-3 | -
CASSLAPGPNQPQHF | TGTGCCAGCAGCTTGGCCCCCGGGCCCAATCAGCCCCAGCATTTT | TRBJ1-5 | - | TRBV5-4 | -
CSSGGGQTDTQYF | TGCAGCTCTGGGGGGGGACAGACAGATACGCAGTATTTT | TRBJ2-3 | - | TRBV29-1 | -
CASSLLAGEETQYF | TGTGCCAGCAGTTTATTAGCGGGGGAGGAGACCCAGTACTTC | TRBJ2-5 | TRBD2 | TRBV6-5 | -
CASSWVGREAEAFF | TGTGCCAGTAGTTGGGTAGGGAGGGAAGCTGAAGCTTTCTTT | TRBJ1-1 | - | TRBV19 | -
CASSPREVREDTEAFF | TGTGCCAGCTCACCACGGGAAGTCAGGGAGGACACTGAAGCTTTCTTT | TRBJ1-1 | - | TRBV18 | -
CASKGLAGGTEQFF | TGTGCCAGCAAGGGACTAGCGGGCGGTACTGAGCAGTTCTTC | TRBJ2-1 | TRBD2 | TRBV7-2 | once
CASSQGEYTDTQYF | TGTGCCAGCAGCCAGGGGGAGTACACAGATACGCAGTATTTT | TRBJ2-3 | TRBD1 | TRBV6-5 | -
CASSMGLAGARTDTQYF | TGTGCCAGCAGCATGGGACTAGCGGGAGCACGCACAGATACGCAGTATTTT | TRBJ2-3 | TRBD2 | TRBV5-4 | few
CASSPGTGFHEQYF | TGTGCCAGCAGCCCAGGGACAGGGTTCCACGAGCAGTACTTC | TRBJ2-7 | TRBD1 | TRBV7-6 | -
CASRGRLWGF | TGTGCCAGCAGAGGACGGCTGTGGGGTTTT | TRBJ2-3 | - | TRBV2 | few
CASSMSQGGEKLFF | TGTGCCAGCAGTATGTCACAGGGAGGTGAAAAACTGTTTTTT | TRBJ1-4 | - | TRBV7-9 | -
CASSRTANYGYTF | TGTGCCAGCAGCAGGACAGCTAACTATGGCTACACCTTC | TRBJ1-2 | - | TRBV5-6 | -
CATSTTSGTVNYEQYF | TGTGCCACCAGCACAACTAGCGGAACTGTGAACTACGAGCAGTACTTC | TRBJ2-7 | TRBD2 | TRBV15 | once
CASSQGTGDQETQYF | TGTGCCAGCAGCCAGGGGACAGGGGATCAAGAGACCCAGTACTTC | TRBJ2-5 | TRBD1 | TRBV4-2 | few
CASSLYPGQDYEQYF | TGTGCCAGCAGCTTATATCCGGGACAGGACTACGAGCAGTACTTC | TRBJ2-7 | TRBD1 | TRBV7-2 | -
CASSGTVDYGYTF | TGCGCCAGCAGTGGGACTGTAGACTATGGCTACACCTTC | TRBJ1-2 | - | TRBV10-2 | once
CASSLGQAVEAFF | TGTGCCAGCAGCCTCGGACAGGCCGTTGAAGCTTTCTTT | TRBJ1-1 | TRBD1 | TRBV7-2 | -
CASSAGPGTGINEQYF | TGTGCCAGCAGCGCCGGTCCCGGGACAGGGATTAACGAGCAGTACTTC | TRBJ2-7 | TRBD1 | TRBV9 | -
CASSQPRQGQETQYF | TGCGCCAGCAGCCAGCCCAGACAGGGGCAAGAGACCCAGTACTTC | TRBJ2-5 | TRBD1 | TRBV4-1 | -
CASSRTGQGGNTGELFF | TGTGCCAGCAGCCGAACGGGACAGGGAGGGAACACCGGGGAGCTGTTTTTT | TRBJ2-2 | TRBD1 | TRBV7-8 | -
CASRTPNSGNTIYF | TGTGCCAGCAGAACACCTAACTCTGGAAACACCATATATTTT | TRBJ1-3 | - | TRBV6-6 | -
CATALQPTNEKLFF | TGTGCCACCGCTCTACAGCCAACTAATGAAAAACTGTTTTTT | TRBJ1-4 | - | TRBV27 | -
CASSLWDSNSPLHF | TGCGCCAGCAGCTTGTGGGACAGTAATTCACCCCTCCACTTT | TRBJ1-6 | TRBD1 | TRBV5-1 | -
CASSLLGGEKLFF | TGTGCCAGCAGTTTGCTAGGGGGCGAAAAACTGTTTTTT | TRBJ1-4 | TRBD1 | TRBV6-5 | -
CASSLLGGYNEQFF | TGTGCCAGCAGCCTACTGGGGGGGTACAATGAGCAGTTCTTC | TRBJ2-1 | TRBD2 | TRBV7-2 | -
CASSPGQGHTIYF | TGTGCCAGCAGCCCGGGACAGGGGCACACCATATATTTT | TRBJ1-3 | TRBD1 | TRBV7-7 | -
CASSRTSGSAPSRGEQYF | TGTGCCAGTAGTAGGACTAGCGGGAGTGCCCCTTCCCGGGGCGAGCAGTACTTC | TRBJ2-7 | TRBD2 | TRBV19 | -
CASSERANQPQHF | TGTGCCAGCAGTGAAAGGGCGAATCAGCCCCAGCATTTT | TRBJ1-5 | - | TRBV6-4 | once
CASSSRAGLDSYNEQFF | TGTGCCAGCAGCTCCCGGGCGGGGTTAGACTCCTACAATGAGCAGTTCTTC | TRBJ2-1 | - | TRBV7-6 | few
CASSSTGTRKAEQYF | TGTGCCAGCAGTTCAACCGGGACTAGAAAAGCCGAGCAGTACTTC | TRBJ2-7 | TRBD2 | TRBV27 | -
CASSPTVSSYEQYF | TGTGCCAGCAGTCCGACAGTGAGCTCCTACGAGCAGTACTTC | TRBJ2-7 | - | TRBV27 | -